These 12 T cell receptor beta chains were all obtained from the same sample, sequenced in a study of cytomegalovirus exposure and HLA in healthy donors. PCR used 60 Vbeta primers and 13 Jbeta primers. Sequencing was performed with immunoSEQ multiplex PCR; in TCRdb, only in-frame clones are kept and a portion is missing. The table shows roughly 200,000 clones, with almost 85% occurring only once. The sample taken for sequencing was PBMCs. Receptors were obtained from a woman between 50 and 59 years old in good health and CMV-seronegative.

This CDR3 is CASSLNAALYYGYTF. The CDR3 DNA reads TGTGCCAGCAGTTTAAACGCAGCGCTTTACTATGGCTACACCTTC. This chain joins TRBV27 and TRBJ1-2; no firm D call. Germline-derived CDR1 and CDR2 are MNHEY and SMNVEV (reference sequence). V was pared by 2 bases and J by 3 bases, with 13 bases between. This CDR3 is 15 amino acids long.

The genes are TRBV28 and TRBJ1-4; D is possibly TRBD1 (5 bases). The CDR3 contains 14 residues. Trimming removed 9 bases from V and 8 bases from J, with 19 bases in between. CDR1 and CDR2 (germline): MDHEN, SYDVKM. The CDR3 DNA reads TGTGCCAGTTCTACAGGATCAGGATTAGAAAAACTGTTTTTT. It yields the protein CASSTGSGLEKLFF.

The chain recombines TRBV2 with TRBJ2-3; 9 positions match TRBD1. V was pared by 6 bases and J by 6 bases, with 4 bases of the junction left unmatched. The CDR3 covers 13 residues. Germline loops: CDR1 SNHLY, CDR2 FYNNEI. CDR3 amino acids: CASRDRGPDTQYF. The CDR3 coding sequence is TGTGCCAGCAGGGACAGGGGTCCGGATACGCAGTATTTT.

The chain couples TRBV15 to TRBJ1-2; perhaps TRBD1 as D (6 bases). Per germline, CDR1 LNHNV and CDR2 YYDKDF (reference sequence). The germline V and J ends were trimmed by 5 bases and 5 bases, with 15 bases remaining between them. This CDR3 spans 14 amino acids. The CDR3 loop is CATSAGDMGYGYTF. The CDR3, as DNA: TGTGCCACCAGCGCTGGGGACATGGGATATGGCTACACCTTC.

The rearrangement uses TRBV27 and TRBJ2-7; tentative D call: TRBD1 (5 bases). Germline V gene sequence: CDR1 MNHEY, CDR2 SMNVEV (reference sequence). The CDR3 length is 15 residues. V lost 1 base and J lost 3, with 13 bases in between. CDR3 DNA: TGTGCCAGCAGTTTATTCAGGGATCCGGGCTACGAGCAGTACTTC. It is translated as CASSLFRDPGYEQYF.

This rearrangement joins TRBV7-6 to TRBJ1-1, with a tentative D call TRBD1 (5 bases). The CDR3 length is 14 residues. Germline V gene lookup returns CDR1 SGHVS and CDR2 FNYEAQ. V lost 0 bases, J lost 7 bases, and 12 bases lay in between. The CDR3: CASSLAGLASEAFF. In DNA form, the CDR3 reads TGTGCCAGCAGCTTAGCGGGACTGGCAAGTGAAGCTTTCTTT.

This chain connects TRBV5-4 to TRBJ2-7; 10 positions match TRBD2. V was pared by 1 base and J by 5 bases, with 9 bases of the junction left unmatched. The germline CDR1 and CDR2 sequences are SGHNT and YYREEE (reference sequence). The CDR3 runs 16 residues. The CDR3 DNA follows: TGTGCCAGCAGCTTGAGTAGCGGGGGGTTCCCTAACGAGCAGTACTTC. The encoded protein is CASSLSSGGFPNEQYF.

This chain links TRBV11-2 with TRBJ2-5; D is uncertain. The CDR3 spans 13 residues. Between the trimmed V and J ends, which lost 3 bases and 2 bases, there was a span of 7 bases. CDR1 is SGHAT and CDR2 is FQNNGV in the germline V gene. CDR3 bases: TGTGCCAGCAGCTTTGGGCAACAAGAGACCCAGTACTTC. Translating it yields CASSFGQQETQYF. The entire variable domain, with the rest obtained from reference TRBV11-2 and TRBJ2-5, is as follows: EAGVAQSPRYKIIEKRQSVAFWCNPISGHATLYWYQQILGQGPKLLIQFQNNGVVDDSQLPKDRFSAERLKGVDSTLKIQPAKLEDSAVYLCASSFGQQETQYFGPGTRLLVL.

This clone was counted a few times. This same CDR3 is encoded by further DNA sequences in the sample. The chain employs TRBV11-2 and TRBJ2-7, with a possible D match to TRBD1 (5 bases). The CDR3 has 14 residues. The germline V gene has CDR1 SGHAT and CDR2 FQNNGV. Trimming removed 2 bases at V and 4 bases at J, with 12 bases between. The CDR3 reads CASSLLGRAYEQYF. The DNA of the CDR3 is TGTGCCAGCAGCTTATTAGGCAGGGCTTACGAGCAGTACTTC. Complete variable domain (other parts from reference TRBV11-2 and TRBJ2-7): EAGVAQSPRYKIIEKRQSVAFWCNPISGHATLYWYQQILGQGPKLLIQFQNNGVVDDSQLPKDRFSAERLKGVDSTLKIQPAKLEDSAVYLCASSLLGRAYEQYFGPGTRLTVT.

This sequence joins TRBV20-1 and TRBJ1-4, with D uncertain. Per germline, CDR1 DFQATT and CDR2 SNEGSKA (reference sequence). The CDR3 is 10 residues long. The V and J ends lost 3 bases and 7 bases respectively, with 3 bases between them. The CDR3 spells CSASSEKLFF. CDR3 bases: TGCAGTGCTAGTAGTGAAAAACTGTTTTTT.

This clone was detected only a few times. In nucleotides, the CDR3 is TGTGCCAGCAGCCCTAGTCGAGTCTCTCTCAAAATAACAGATACGCAGTATTTT. Translation: CASSPSRVSLKITDTQYF. The chain employs TRBV7-9 and TRBJ2-3; D gene unclear. Trimming took off 5 bases at V and 3 bases at J, with 24 bases between the two ends. This CDR3 spans 18 amino acids. Germline CDR1 and CDR2: SEHNR and FQNEAQ (reference sequence).

The genes are TRBV14 and TRBJ2-1, with 7 bases aligning to TRBD2. V shed 1 base, J shed 0 bases, and the junction held 24 bases outside the gene matches. Germline loops: CDR1 SGHDN, CDR2 FVKESK. This CDR3 spans 23 amino acids. The CDR3 DNA is TGTGCCAGCAGCCAAGGGGTACTTGGGCAGCGGGGTAACTATTATAGCTCCTACAATGAGCAGTTCTTC. Translating gives CASSQGVLGQRGNYYSSYNEQFF.